A single sample is the source of the 13 T cell receptor beta chains below, sequenced in a study of radiation and T cells in renal cell carcinoma. As to time point: blood 2 weeks post-SBRT. Treatment denoted: 15 Gy SBRT to primary tumor, nephrectomy 4 weeks later. The repertoire was sequenced with immunoSEQ multiplex PCR; TCRdb's copy has only in-frame clones and lacks some. The repertoire has 100,000 to 150,000 clones, over 75% of them found once; the top ten carry roughly 6%. Material: blood, obtained from a patient whose treatment included radiotherapy and nephrectomy. The receptors derive from a man aged 50 to 60 with renal cell carcinoma.

The chain's CDR3 is CASSTGRGAFF. CDR3 nucleotide sequence: TGTGCCAGTAGTACCGGGCGGGGAGCTTTCTTT. The chain couples TRBV19 to TRBJ1-1; D unclear. Per the germline V gene, CDR1 is LNHDA and CDR2 is SQIVND (reference sequence). The germline V and J ends were trimmed by 4 bases and 10 bases, with 10 bases remaining between them. This CDR3 contains 11 residues.

The rearrangement links TRBV27 to TRBJ1-2, with TRBD1 as a possible D gene (6 bases). V gave up 0 bases and J gave up 5 bases, with 19 bases separating them. The germline gives CDR1 MNHEY, CDR2 SMNVEV (reference sequence). This CDR3 has 17 residues. The CDR3 region is CASSLSWGALPPYGYTF. CDR3 in DNA: TGTGCCAGCAGTTTATCATGGGGGGCGCTTCCCCCGTATGGCTACACCTTC.

This sequence joins TRBV11-3 and TRBJ2-2; possible D gene TRBD2, 5 bases. Germline V gives CDR1 SGHNT, CDR2 YENEEA. This CDR3 is 16 amino acids long. Trimming took off 5 bases at V and 7 bases at J, with 20 bases between the two ends. The CDR3, as DNA: TGTGCCAGCAGCCACCCCTCGGGGATCCCTAGCGGGGAGCTGTTTTTT. Residues: CASSHPSGIPSGELFF. Together with reference TRBV11-3 and TRBJ2-2, the CDR3 gives the full variable domain: EAGVVQSPRYKIIEKKQPVAFWCNPISGHNTLYWYLQNLGQGPELLIRYENEEAVDDSQLPKDRFSAERLKGVDSTLKIQPAELGDSAVYLCASSHPSGIPSGELFFGEGSRLTVL.

This clone was picked up one time. This chain links TRBV10-3 with TRBJ2-2; tentatively, D is TRBD1 (5 bases). CDR1 is ENHRY and CDR2 is SYGVKD in the germline V gene. The CDR3 runs 15 residues. Trimming removed 3 bases from V and 1 base from J, with 9 bases in between. CDR3 nucleotides: TGTGCCATCAGTGACGGAAGGGGGAACACCGGGGAGCTGTTTTTT. This gives the protein CAISDGRGNTGELFF.

The chain has TRBV2 and TRBJ2-6; the match to TRBD1 covers 9 bases. The V gene's germline CDR1 is SNHLY and CDR2 FYNNEI. The CDR3 consists of 17 residues. Germline trimming cut 5 bases from V and 2 bases from J; bases unmatched to any gene: 7. CDR3 region: CASSRDRENTGANVLTF. CDR3 bases: TGTGCCAGCAGTAGGGACAGGGAAAACACTGGGGCCAACGTCCTGACTTTC. The complete variable domain, with remaining parts taken from reference TRBV2 and TRBJ2-6, reads EPEVTQTPSHQVTQMGQEVILRCVPISNHLYFYWYRQILGQKVEFLVSFYNNEISEKSEIFDDQFSVERPDGSNFTLKIRSTKLEDSAMYFCASSRDRENTGANVLTFGAGSRLTVL.

CDR3 DNA sequence: TGTGCCAGCAGCTTAGAGGGGGCTTATTCACCCCTCCACTTT. Protein: CASSLEGAYSPLHF. V and J are TRBV7-2 and TRBJ1-6, with TRBD1 identical over 7 bases. The CDR3 covers 14 residues. Trimming removed 1 base from V and 8 bases from J; junction bases left unmatched: 2. Germline values: CDR1 SGHTA, CDR2 FQGNSA.

This clone occurred a few times. The chain has TRBV7-8 and TRBJ1-5; unclear D gene. The length of the CDR3 is 17 residues. Germline V gene sequence: CDR1 SGHVS, CDR2 FQNEAQ. V shed 1 base and J shed 3 bases, with 16 bases lying between them. As DNA, the CDR3 is TGTGCCAGCAGCTTAGGAGGGATGAAATCCCCCAATCAGCCCCAGCATTTT. Its protein is CASSLGGMKSPNQPQHF.

The chain couples TRBV30 to TRBJ2-7; no definite D call. V was trimmed by 7 bases and J by 4 bases, leaving 14 bases between them. Germline V gene sequence: CDR1 GTSNPN, CDR2 SVGIG (reference sequence). The CDR3 runs 12 residues. In DNA, the CDR3 is TGTGCCTTGGATAGGTACCCATACGAGCAGTACTTC. It codes for CALDRYPYEQYF.

This clone was detected once. The V and J genes are TRBV6-5 and TRBJ1-1, with TRBD1 identical over 7 bases. The CDR3 consists of 13 residues. V was clipped by 5 bases and J by 4 bases; unmatched bases: 4. CDR1 and CDR2 from the germline V gene are MNHEY and SVGAGI. The CDR3 nucleotides are TGTGCCAGCAGTGACAGGGAGACCACTGAAGCTTTCTTT. Protein: CASSDRETTEAFF.

The chain employs TRBV6-1 and TRBJ1-5; 7 positions match TRBD1. V lost 2 bases, J lost 3 bases, and 7 bases stayed unmatched. This CDR3 is 16 amino acids long. In germline, CDR1 is MNHNS, CDR2 SASEGT. The CDR3 reads CASSERGGTANQPQHF. CDR3 sequence (DNA): TGTGCCAGCAGTGAACGGGGAGGGACAGCCAATCAGCCCCAGCATTTT.

This chain uses TRBV2 with TRBJ1-2; D is undetermined. Germline V gene lookup returns CDR1 SNHLY and CDR2 FYNNEI. V was cut by 3 bases and J by 7 bases, with 6 bases left in between. The CDR3 is 11 amino acids. CDR3 sequence reads: CASSDPSGYTF. Written as DNA, the CDR3 is TGTGCCAGCAGTGACCCCTCTGGCTACACCTTC.

The rearrangement joins TRBV5-5 to TRBJ1-5, with D tentatively TRBD1 (5 bases). This CDR3 region has 14 residues. V was shortened by 1 base and J by 10 bases, with 15 bases between the two germline ends. CDR1 is SGHKS and CDR2 is YYEKEE in the germline V gene (reference sequence). The CDR3 DNA reads TGTGCCAGCAGCTTGCGGGGCGCCGCCGGCCCCCAGCATTTT. This translates into CASSLRGAAGPQHF.

V usage is TRBV2 and J usage is TRBJ2-6; 7 nucleotides align to TRBD1. From germline, CDR1 is SNHLY and CDR2 FYNNEI. The junction had 7 bases not matched to a gene; V was cut back by 5 bases and J by 0 bases. The CDR3 is 17 residues long. CDR3 bases: TGTGCCAGCAGTATGACAGGGCCTATCTCTGGGGCCAACGTCCTGACTTTC. It is translated as CASSMTGPISGANVLTF.